This T cell receptor (beta chain) was profiled in a study of vaccination effects on CD4 cells after COVID-19. On the study more broadly: Following the second dose by a median of 72 days, the post-vaccine samples were obtained. Study-level findings and limits: Of the vaccine-induced clones from healthy vaccinees, merely 1 of 255 recognized common cold coronaviruses as well.

Germline CDR1 SGHRS, CDR2 YFSETQ. The CDR3 is 15 residues long. V lost 0 bases and J lost 6, with 13 bases in between. Using viral peptide pools, the ViraFEST assay grew out antigen-specific CD4+ T cells prior to sequencing. Subsequent to roughly 10 days of culture, CD4+ T cells were isolated. Each participant was given two doses of one vaccine (BNT162b2 or mRNA-1273). Vaccinees lacked prior SARS-CoV-2 infection and tested negative for nucleocapsid antibodies. The culture medium for over 1.5 million PBMC per well included roughly 10 IU/ml IL-2 and 8.5 to 10 ug/ml peptides. A note on this clone: Its target is unknown.

Profiling relied on immunoSEQ multiplex PCR, and the TCRdb table lists in-frame clones only, not all of them. The sample carries 25,000 to 40,000 clones, roughly four fifths recorded once. The chain uses TRBV5-1 and TRBJ1-5; possibly TRBD1 for D (6 bases). The sample in question was CD4+ T cells from PBMCs cultured with HCoV-NL63 spike peptides, obtained after COVID-19 vaccination. The sequence was collected from a human donor who received a COVID-19 vaccine. Some clones in this sample may be carry-over from other donors' samples. The CDR3 loop is CASSLVAGEAQPQHF. The CDR3 nucleotides read TGCGCCAGCAGCTTGGTGGCAGGGGAAGCTCAGCCCCAGCATTTT.